Listed below are T cell receptor beta chains from one sample, sequenced in a study of blood T cell repertoires in COVID-19. The protocol was immunoSEQ multiplex PCR, while the TCRdb copy is restricted to in-frame clones and leaves out a portion. The repertoire holds some 42,000 clones, with about 77% as singletons. The sample comprised peripheral blood. The origin of the receptors is a woman in her 70s with acute or convalescent COVID-19. CDR3s include the opening cysteine and the closing phenylalanine or tryptophan. D genes are given only for firm matches. Not all rows give a size; the values are once, few, many and, for expanded clones, a class.

CDR3	DNA	J	D	size	V
CAGGTPSSYNSPLHF	TGTGCCGGGGGGACTCCTAGCTCCTATAATTCACCCCTCCACTTT	TRBJ1-6	.	.	TRBV28
CASSLSRQAYEQYF	TGTGCCAGCAGCTTATCTCGACAGGCCTACGAGCAGTACTTC	TRBJ2-7	.	.	TRBV11-2
CASSSDRDYEQYF	TGTGCCAGCAGCTCGGACAGGGACTACGAGCAGTACTTC	TRBJ2-7	TRBD1	.	TRBV11-2
CASSVQDRASQPQHF	TGTGCCAGCAGTGTGCAGGACAGGGCATCTCAGCCCCAGCATTTT	TRBJ1-5	TRBD1	.	TRBV2
CASSYSLQGNSPLHF	TGTGCCAGCAGTTACTCGTTACAGGGAAATTCACCCCTCCACTTT	TRBJ1-6	.	.	TRBV6-5
CASSPYATSGKEVTQYF	TGTGCCAGCAGCCCCTACGCGACTAGCGGGAAAGAGGTGACCCAGTACTTC	TRBJ2-5	TRBD2	.	TRBV4-2
CASSATGAKNIQYF	TGTGCCAGTAGTGCGACGGGAGCCAAAAACATTCAGTACTTC	TRBJ2-4	.	.	TRBV19
CASSQSGRGFRHGYTAEAFF	TGTGCCAGCAGCCAAAGCGGCCGTGGTTTTCGCCATGGATACACCGCTGAAGCTTTCTTT	TRBJ1-1	.	once	TRBV14
CASSLAHLYGYTF	TGTGCCAGCAGTTTAGCACACCTCTATGGCTACACCTTC	TRBJ1-2	.	.	TRBV28
CASRGGGQLNTEAFF	TGTGCCAGCAGGGGCGGCGGACAGTTGAACACTGAAGCTTTCTTT	TRBJ1-1	.	.	TRBV28
CASSLRPRGTGELFF	TGTGCCAGCAGTTTGAGGCCCAGGGGGACCGGGGAGCTGTTTTTT	TRBJ2-2	TRBD1	.	TRBV27
CASSLEPGKVGPGNTIYF	TGTGCCAGCAGCTTAGAACCAGGGAAAGTAGGACCTGGAAACACCATATATTTT	TRBJ1-3	.	.	TRBV7-8
CASSTRGLHTGELFF	TGTGCCAGCAGCACCCGCGGGCTTCACACCGGGGAGCTGTTTTTT	TRBJ2-2	.	.	TRBV7-2
CASSVGVNSNQPQHF	TGTGCCAGCAGCGTAGGAGTGAATAGCAATCAGCCCCAGCATTTT	TRBJ1-5	.	.	TRBV9
CASSLGQGAGNTIYF	TGCGCCAGCAGCTTGGGGCAGGGGGCTGGAAACACCATATATTTT	TRBJ1-3	TRBD1	.	TRBV5-1
CASRLAGVFYEQYF	TGTGCCAGCAGACTAGCGGGAGTTTTTTACGAGCAGTACTTC	TRBJ2-7	TRBD2	once	TRBV28
CASSENGDRARYEQYF	TGTGCCAGCAGTGAAAACGGTGACAGGGCTCGGTACGAGCAGTACTTC	TRBJ2-7	TRBD1	.	TRBV6-1
CASSETGARRAGELFF	.	TRBJ2-2	.	.	TRBV2
CASSFRLATYEQYF	TGTGCCAGCAGTTTCCGGTTAGCTACCTACGAGCAGTACTTC	TRBJ2-7	.	once	TRBV28
CAWRTGGSYNEQFF	TGTGCCTGGAGAACAGGGGGCTCCTACAATGAGCAGTTCTTC	TRBJ2-1	TRBD1	.	TRBV30
CAWSVGVANEKLFF	TGTGCCTGGAGTGTAGGAGTAGCTAATGAAAAACTGTTTTTT	TRBJ1-4	.	.	TRBV30
CASSQSQGANTEAFF	TGTGCCAGCAGCCAATCTCAGGGGGCGAACACTGAAGCTTTCTTT	TRBJ1-1	TRBD1	.	TRBV16
CASSPLLDRDAEAFF	TGTGCCAGCTCACCACTTCTAGACAGGGACGCTGAAGCTTTCTTT	TRBJ1-1	TRBD1	.	TRBV18
CASTTTGGNYEQYF	TGTGCCAGCACCACGACAGGGGGGAACTACGAGCAGTACTTC	TRBJ2-7	TRBD1	.	TRBV28
CASRPLAGVPNEQFF	TGTGCCAGTAGACCACTAGCGGGAGTACCTAATGAGCAGTTCTTC	TRBJ2-1	TRBD2	few	TRBV19
CASSPSGSNSPLHF	TGTGCCAGCAGCCCCAGCGGATCTAATTCACCCCTCCACTTT	TRBJ1-6	.	.	TRBV7-3
CASGRSGRNNYGYTF	TGTGCCAGCGGCCGCTCGGGGAGGAATAACTATGGCTACACCTTC	TRBJ1-2	.	.	TRBV6-5
CASSPRGTSFYEQYF	TGTGCCAGTAGCCCGAGGGGGACTAGCTTCTACGAGCAGTACTTC	TRBJ2-7	TRBD2	.	TRBV19